Listed here are 9 T cell receptor beta chains from one sample, sequenced in a study of cytomegalovirus exposure and HLA in healthy donors. The PCR had 60 Vbeta and 13 Jbeta primers. Clones were sequenced by immunoSEQ multiplex PCR, and TCRdb holds only the in-frame ones, with some missing. Its table lists approximately 150,000 clones. The sequenced material came from PBMCs. The receptor source for this set is a male donor in good health and CMV-seronegative.

This chain links TRBV4-1 with TRBJ2-1; 10 bases align to TRBD2. Trimming removed 0 bases from V and 5 bases from J; junction bases left unmatched: 4. Germline V gene data show CDR1 as MGHRA and CDR2 as YSYEKL. The CDR3 length is 16 residues. DNA for the CDR3: TGCGCCAGCAGCCAAGATCTAGCGGGAGAGCACAATGAGCAGTTCTTC. Protein product: CASSQDLAGEHNEQFF.

This rearrangement joins TRBV5-1 to TRBJ1-6; 9 bases fit TRBD1. Germline loops: CDR1 SGHRS, CDR2 YFSETQ. Trimming at V came to 0 bases and at J to 15 bases, leaving 16 bases not matched to a gene. There are 17 residues in the CDR3. CDR3 amino acids: CASSLAGQATGGNRLHF. As DNA, the CDR3 is TGCGCCAGCAGCTTGGCCGGGCAAGCGACAGGGGGTAATCGCCTCCACTTT.

V and J are TRBV6-1 and TRBJ2-1; D is unresolved. CDR1 is MNHNS and CDR2 is SASEGT in the germline V gene. V was clipped by 1 base and J by 6 bases, with 16 bases between them. The CDR3 covers 16 residues. CDR3 in DNA: TGTGCCAGCAGTGAAGAACCCAACCAGGCCCGCAATGAGCAGTTCTTC. It is translated as CASSEEPNQARNEQFF.

The chain is built from TRBV18 and TRBJ1-2; 7 bases are a match to TRBD1. CDR3 length: 14 residues. V lost 3 bases to trimming and J lost 3 bases; unmatched junction nucleotides: 4. Germline-derived CDR1 and CDR2 are KGHSH and LQKENI. The DNA of the CDR3 is TGTGCCAGCTCACCTTTCCAGGGGGACTATGGCTACACCTTC. This codes for CASSPFQGDYGYTF.

Of note for this clone: An end of the junction does not agree with germline; a read error may underlie this. The chain is built from TRBV18 and TRBJ2-5; D gene unclear. There are 12 residues in the CDR3. Germline-derived CDR1 and CDR2 are KGHSH and LQKENI. The DNA of the CDR3 is TGTGCCAGCTCACCACCGAGAGAGGCCCAGTACTTC. Residues: CASSPPREAQYF.

The V and J genes are TRBV19 and TRBJ1-2; 7 bases are shared with TRBD1. The CDR3 has 14 amino acids. CDR1 is LNHDA, CDR2 SQIVND, per germline (reference sequence). Trimming removed 7 bases from V and 7 bases from J; junction bases left unmatched: 12. The CDR3 DNA reads as TGTGCCAGTACCCCTCGGACAGGCGGAACTGGCTACACCTTC. As protein: CASTPRTGGTGYTF.

CDR3 bases: TGTGCCTGGAGTGTAGGGGCAACGAACACCGGGGAGCTGTTTTTT. This encodes CAWSVGATNTGELFF. The rearrangement uses TRBV30 and TRBJ2-2, with D perhaps TRBD1 (5 bases). Per the germline V gene, CDR1 is GTSNPN and CDR2 is SVGIG (reference sequence). V was trimmed by 0 bases and J by 0 bases, leaving 8 bases between them. The CDR3 has 15 amino acids.

The genes are TRBV5-6 and TRBJ1-5, with D possibly matching TRBD1 (5 bases). Per the germline V gene, CDR1 is SGHDT and CDR2 is YYEEEE. There are 15 residues in the CDR3. The V gene lost 1 base and the J gene lost 7 bases, with 15 bases spanning the gap. CDR3 loop: CASSLTGGWEQPQHF. Here the CDR3 DNA reads TGTGCCAGCAGCTTGACCGGGGGGTGGGAGCAGCCCCAGCATTTT.

The chain uses TRBV19 and TRBJ1-1; D remains ambiguous. Trimming stripped 3 bases from V and 8 bases from J, with 4 bases between. The CDR3 loop spans 10 amino acids. In germline, CDR1 is LNHDA, CDR2 SQIVND (reference sequence). Written as DNA, the CDR3 is TGTGCCAGTAGTATTAGAGAAGCTTTCTTT. The encoded protein is CASSIREAFF.